The next 21 T cell receptor beta chains were all read from a single sample in a study of T cells in Graves' hyperthyroidism and ophthalmopathy. There were TCR beta CDR3 regions amplified from RNA transcripts. The HTBI primer set was used in a first-round RT-PCR of the TCR CDR3. Via MiXCR, TCRdb re-called the multiplex PCR reads, giving one row per CDR3 protein. Of 700,000 or so distinct CDR3 sequences detected, less than 20% appear once; the ten largest clones hold about 8.4%. The specimen sequenced was blood. These receptors all stem from a man aged 18 to 30 with Graves' hyperthyroidism.

In the case of this clonotype: A read error is possible here, since a much larger clone lies one base away. CDR3 coding DNA: TGTGCCAGCAGCTTCCCTCCTTGGGTGGAAGAGACCCAGTACTTC. It specifies CASSFPPWVEETQYF. The chain uses TRBV7-9 and TRBJ2-5, with D unresolved. Germline lookup yields CDR1 SEHNR and CDR2 FQNEAQ (reference sequence). This CDR3 has 15 amino acids. V lost 3 bases to trimming and J lost 3 bases, with 14 bases between them. Together with reference TRBV7-9 and TRBJ2-5, the CDR3 gives the full variable domain: DTGVSQNPRHKITKRGQNVTFRCDPISEHNRLYWYRQTLGQGPEFLTYFQNEAQLEKSRLLSDRFSAERPKGSFSTLEIQRTEQGDSAMYLCASSFPPWVEETQYFGPGTRLLVL.

This sequence joins TRBV11-2 and TRBJ2-3, with D tentatively TRBD2 (5 bases). CDR3 size: 13 residues. Per the germline V gene, CDR1 is SGHAT and CDR2 is FQNNGV. V gave up 1 base and J gave up 11 bases, with 13 bases separating them. The CDR3 nucleotides read TGTGCCAGCAGCTTAGTGTTGACTATCAAGCAGTATTTT. It is translated as CASSLVLTIKQYF. The full variable domain, with the rest looked up from reference TRBV11-2 and TRBJ2-3, is EAGVAQSPRYKIIEKRQSVAFWCNPISGHATLYWYQQILGQGPKLLIQFQNNGVVDDSQLPKDRFSAERLKGVDSTLKIQPAKLEDSAVYLCASSLVLTIKQYFGPGTRLTVL.

The chain employs TRBV6-5 and TRBJ1-1; D unclear. CDR1 is MNHEY and CDR2 is SVGAGI in the germline V gene. The CDR3 runs to 14 residues. The V end was cut by 4 bases, the J end by 12 bases, with 21 bases between. CDR3 residues: CASSSPTRGVKTFF. CDR3 nucleotide sequence: TGTGCCAGCAGTTCACCTACTCGAGGAGTAAAGACTTTCTTT.

The chain uses TRBV7-2 and TRBJ2-4; 10 nucleotides line up with TRBD1. From germline, CDR1 is SGHTA and CDR2 FQGNSA. The CDR3 is 14 residues long. V lost 3 bases to trimming and J lost 7 bases; unmatched junction nucleotides: 3. The CDR3 protein is CASSLDRGRNIQYF. CDR3 sequence (DNA): TGTGCCAGCAGCTTGGACAGGGGGAGGAACATTCAGTACTTC.

Of note for this clonotype: One junction end does not reproduce the germline sequence, and a read error may be involved. The gene calls are TRBV5-1 and TRBJ1-3; tentative D call: TRBD1 (6 bases). The CDR3 loop spans 15 amino acids. Germline V gives CDR1 SGHRS, CDR2 YFSETQ. The CDR3 protein is CASSLPDRKGNTIYF. CDR3 in DNA: TGTGCCAGCAGCCTTCCGGACAGAAAGGGAAACACCATATATTTT.

The gene calls are TRBV27 and TRBJ1-2; 8 bases line up with TRBD1. The CDR3 extends over 15 amino acids. Losses at the gene ends were 3 bases for V and 3 bases for J; bases not matched to a gene: 6. From germline, CDR1 is MNHEY and CDR2 SMNVEV (reference sequence). The CDR3 DNA reads as TGTGCCAGCAGTTTGGTCCCGACAGGGGACTATGGCTACACCTTC. Encoded protein: CASSLVPTGDYGYTF.

This clonotype has more than one count but fewer than ten. The chain carries TRBV7-8 and TRBJ2-2; D uncertain. The CDR3 sequence is 13 residues long. In germline, CDR1 is SGHVS, CDR2 FQNEAQ. The V and J ends lost 2 bases and 6 bases respectively, with 7 bases between them. In nucleotides, the CDR3 is TGTGCCAGCAGCTTATATCGATCCGGGGAGCTGTTTTTT. This translates into CASSLYRSGELFF.

This clonotype was seen only a few times. This chain connects TRBV4-1 to TRBJ2-1; unclear D gene. The CDR3 is 12 amino acids. Trimming removed 3 bases at V and 8 bases at J, with 8 bases between. Germline loops: CDR1 MGHRA, CDR2 YSYEKL. The CDR3 sequence is CASSHHFDEQFF. Here the CDR3 DNA reads TGCGCCAGCAGCCACCATTTTGATGAGCAGTTCTTC.

This clonotype was seen repeatedly, ten times or more. V usage is TRBV20-1 and J usage is TRBJ1-1; no clear D. This CDR3 spans 13 amino acids. The V and J ends lost 6 bases and 5 bases respectively, with 16 bases between them. CDR1 is DFQATT and CDR2 is SNEGSKA in the germline V gene (reference sequence). CDR3: CSAASGWATEAFF. In nucleotides, the CDR3 is TGCAGTGCAGCCTCCGGGTGGGCGACTGAAGCTTTCTTT.

This clonotype was recorded a few times. The gene calls are TRBV7-9 and TRBJ2-3; TRBD1 matches 8 bases. From germline, CDR1 is SEHNR and CDR2 FQNEAQ (reference sequence). V gave up 3 bases and J gave up 2 bases; unmatched junction bases: 19. The CDR3 contains 20 residues. CDR3 residues: CASSFPRDRQWGIPTDTQYF. The CDR3 DNA reads TGTGCCAGCAGCTTCCCCCGGGACAGGCAGTGGGGGATCCCCACAGATACGCAGTATTTT.

Concerning this clonotype: A much larger clone differs by one base, so this may be a read error. The rearrangement joins TRBV28 to TRBJ2-1; D gene uncertain. The closer fit of TRBJ2-7 to the DNA end suggests the J call may be wrong. The CDR3 spans 13 residues. CDR1 is MDHEN and CDR2 is SYDVKM in the germline V gene. The CDR3 DNA reads as TGTGCCAGCACCTCCCCAGGATACAATGAGCAGTACTTC. This encodes CASTSPGYNEQYF.

Many counts were recorded for this clonotype. The chain recombines TRBV10-3 with TRBJ2-7, with TRBD2 matching over 12 bases. CDR1 is ENHRY and CDR2 is SYGVKD in the germline V gene. The CDR3 has 18 residues. V was clipped by 2 bases and J by 5 bases; unmatched bases: 13. Here the CDR3 reads CAISEAGTWTSGNDEQYF. The CDR3 DNA follows: TGTGCCATCAGTGAGGCAGGGACCTGGACTAGCGGGAATGACGAGCAGTACTTC.

This clonotype came up a few times. The chain has TRBV24-1 and TRBJ2-1; no reliable D call. Between the trimmed V and J ends, which lost 1 base and 0 bases, there was a span of 3 bases. This CDR3 is 14 amino acids long. Germline V gives CDR1 KGHDR, CDR2 SFDVKD. This chain's CDR3 is CATSDFASYNEQFF. In DNA form, the CDR3 reads TGTGCCACCAGTGATTTCGCCTCCTACAATGAGCAGTTCTTC.

This sequence joins TRBV4-1 and TRBJ2-5; D is perhaps TRBD1 or TRBD2 (7 bases each). The CDR3 runs 16 residues. CDR1 and CDR2 (germline): MGHRA, YSYEKL. Trimming shortened V by 1 base and J by 4 bases, and 16 bases separated the two germline ends. Here the CDR3 DNA reads TGCGCCAGCAGCCAAGGGGAGGGGGCCGTGGGAGAGACCCAGTACTTC. Amino acids: CASSQGEGAVGETQYF.

This clonotype was seen repeatedly, ten times or more. The CDR3 DNA follows: TGTGCCAGCAGTGTGCGAGCCCTGACCCCCGGGGAGCTGTTTTTT. Protein product: CASSVRALTPGELFF. The V call is TRBV6-1, the J call TRBJ2-2; unclear D gene. V was shortened by 4 bases and J by 6 bases, with 15 bases between the two germline ends. This CDR3 has 15 residues. Germline assignment: CDR1 MNHNS and CDR2 SASEGT.

Of note for this clonotype: This may come from a read error, since a much larger clone is one base off. The missing conserved phenylalanine or tryptophan at the end of this CDR3 makes a read error likely. The CDR3 region has the DNA TGTGCCAGTAGTATAGGGGGACAGAGCAATCAGCCCCAGCATCTT. It encodes CASSIGGQSNQPQHL. The chain combines TRBV19 with TRBJ1-5, with 7 positions matching TRBD1. V trimming: 1 base; J trimming: 1 base; junction bases outside the gene matches: 1. CDR1 is LNHDA and CDR2 is SQIVND in the germline V gene (reference sequence). The CDR3 totals 15 residues.

The rearrangement joins TRBV7-9 to TRBJ2-1; unclear D gene. The CDR3 sequence is 16 residues long. Germline V CDR1 and CDR2: SEHNR, FQNEAQ (reference sequence). V lost 5 bases to trimming and J lost 5 bases, with 19 bases between them. CDR3 sequence: CASSARKTPQDNEQFF. CDR3 coding DNA: TGTGCCAGCAGCGCTAGGAAGACTCCGCAAGACAATGAGCAGTTCTTC.

This clonotype was recorded at least ten times. The rearrangement joins TRBV28 to TRBJ2-7, with 7 bases matching TRBD2. V gave up 5 bases and J gave up 1 base; unmatched junction bases: 17. The germline gives CDR1 MDHEN, CDR2 SYDVKM. This CDR3 spans 18 amino acids. CDR3 in amino acids: CASSTPAGDHISSYEQYF. Here the CDR3 DNA reads TGTGCCAGCAGTACCCCCGCGGGAGACCATATATCGTCCTACGAGCAGTACTTC.

This clonotype appeared many times. The chain has TRBV7-2 and TRBJ2-1, with D unclear. The germline CDR1 and CDR2 sequences are SGHTA and FQGNSA. Trimming cost V 5 bases and J 1 base, with 12 bases left between them. The CDR3 runs to 15 residues. The CDR3 DNA reads TGTGCCAGCAGCCTTGCATCGAATTCCTACAATGAGCAGTTCTTC. Translation: CASSLASNSYNEQFF.

This clonotype was picked up many times. The CDR3 region is CASSRKVGGNSPLHF. The CDR3, as DNA: TGTGCCAGCAGTAGGAAGGTGGGAGGAAATTCACCCCTCCACTTT. The chain links TRBV28 to TRBJ1-6; D is unresolved. Per germline, CDR1 MDHEN and CDR2 SYDVKM. This CDR3 has 15 residues. Trimming stripped 5 bases from V and 7 bases from J, with 15 bases between. The full variable domain, with the rest looked up from reference TRBV28 and TRBJ1-6, is DVKVTQSSRYLVKRTGEKVFLECVQDMDHENMFWYRQDPGLGLRLIYFSYDVKMKEKGDIPEGYSVSREKKERFSLILESASTNQTSMYLCASSRKVGGNSPLHFGNGTRLTVT.

This clonotype appeared many times. The V gene is TRBV12-3 or TRBV12-4, the J gene TRBJ2-5; the D call may be TRBD1 or TRBD2 (5 bases each). V was pared by 3 bases and J by 5 bases, with 13 bases between. The length of the CDR3 is 14 residues. DNA of the CDR3: TGTGCCAGCAGTTTTGAGGGGACCACGGAGACCCAGTACTTC. It is translated as CASSFEGTTETQYF.